What follows describes a single T cell receptor (beta chain). The method was immunoSEQ multiplex PCR; TCRdb's version includes in-frame clones alone and lacks a portion of them. The data hold around 60,000 clones, with about 86% observed a single time. These data are taken from a study of OX40 agonist ivuxolimab in advanced cancers. For the study at large: Patients were infused with ivuxolimab every 2 weeks at 0.01 to 10 mg/kg. Hepatocellular carcinoma, melanoma, renal cell or head and neck cancer occurred in dose-escalation patients. From roughly 20 to 90 years was the age range, with a mean of around 57 years, and 65% to 90% were male.

Exclusion of a patient followed from autoimmune disease history or systemic immunosuppression. The CDR3 spans 14 residues. The V and J ends lost 7 bases and 4 bases, in that order; junction bases with no gene match: 6. Germline V gives CDR1 SGHAT, CDR2 FQNNGV. This chain links TRBV11-2 with TRBJ1-5, with 8 bases identical to TRBD1. The TCR sequence derives from an adult with an advanced solid tumor such as melanoma, head and neck, liver or kidney cancer. The specimen comprised CD4+ or CD8+ T cells sorted from blood, sampled in a trial of the OX40 agonist ivuxolimab. This chain's CDR3 is CASNSGGTNQPQHF. The CDR3 DNA follows: TGTGCCAGCAACTCAGGGGGCACAAATCAGCCCCAGCATTTT.